The rows below give T cell receptor beta chains drawn from one sample of a study of glioma-infiltrating T cells. MiXCR, applied by TCRdb to the multiplex PCR reads, yields one record per CDR3 protein. This table holds approximately 100,000 distinct CDR3 sequences, around 31% found once. Sequences were obtained from glioma tissue, nonneoplastic brain tissue, or PBMCs (not recorded which). The origin of the receptors is a human donor with low-grade glioma or glioblastoma, undergoing nonglioma brain surgery, or in good health (not recorded which). Each CDR3 is given with its conserved first and last residue. A D gene is named only where the DNA matches it firmly. Rows may omit the clone size; those that give it use once, few, many or a size class.

many | TRBJ1-1 | NA | TRBV12-3/TRBV12-4 | CASRGLGRGASTEAFF | TGTGCCAGCCGTGGGCTTGGTAGGGGGGCGAGCACTGAAGCTTTCTTT
NA | TRBJ2-1 | NA | TRBV6-1 | CASVLSSYNELFF | TGTGCCAGCGTTTTAAGCTCCTACAATGAGCTTTTCTTC
NA | TRBJ2-1 | NA | TRBV29-1 | CSVESSVYNEQFF | TGCAGCGTTGAGTCCAGCGTCTACAATGAGCAGTTCTTC
NA | TRBJ2-7 | NA | TRBV3-1 | CASSQDTLASSYEQYF | TGTGCCAGCAGCCAAGATACACTGGCAAGCTCCTACGAGCAGTACTTC
many | TRBJ2-1 | TRBD1 | TRBV7-2 | CASSSDRGRYNEQFF | TGTGCCAGCAGCTCGGACAGGGGGCGATACAATGAGCAGTTCTTC
NA | TRBJ2-5 | TRBD2 | TRBV7-8 | CASNLISGGYQETQYF | TGTGCCAGCAACTTAATTAGCGGGGGGTACCAAGAGACCCAGTACTTC
many | TRBJ2-1 | NA | TRBV6-4 | CASSVQEGYEQFF | TGTGCCAGCAGTGTACAAGAGGGCTATGAGCAGTTCTTC
few | TRBJ1-6 | TRBD1 | TRBV3-1 | CASSSGTVNSPLHF | TGTGCCAGCAGTTCCGGGACAGTGAATTCACCCCTCCACTTT
many | TRBJ1-5 | NA | TRBV2 | CASSEDRGRQPQHF | TGTGCCAGCAGTGAAGACCGCGGCCGGCAGCCCCAGCATTTT
many | TRBJ1-1 | NA | TRBV20-1 | CSANSHQHESSGTEAFF | TGCAGCGCCAATTCTCATCAGCATGAATCATCGGGCACTGAAGCTTTCTTT
NA | TRBJ2-1 | TRBD1 | TRBV7-3 | CASSPWGTGSVNEQFF | TGTGCCAGCAGCCCGTGGGGGACAGGATCGGTAAATGAGCAGTTCTTC
many | TRBJ1-2 | NA | TRBV4-3 | CASSQDSGQAPTF | TGCGCCAGCAGCCAAGATTCAGGGCAGGCCCCCACCTTC
few | TRBJ1-5 | NA | TRBV10-3 | CAISRGVSNQPQHF | TGTGCCATCAGTAGAGGGGTGAGCAATCAGCCCCAGCATTTT
few | TRBJ1-6 | NA | TRBV20-1 | CSAKEGGEVVNSPLHF | TGCAGTGCTAAGGAGGGAGGGGAGGTCGTTAATTCACCCCTCCACTTT
many | TRBJ2-3 | NA | TRBV6-1 | CASSPYGVEDTQYF | TGTGCCAGCAGTCCCTACGGGGTGGAAGATACGCAGTATTTT
many | TRBJ1-2 | NA | TRBV27 | CASSFLPSGRGAANYGYTF | TGTGCCAGCAGTTTCCTCCCAAGCGGGAGGGGAGCCGCTAACTATGGCTACACCTTC
NA | TRBJ2-1 | TRBD2 | TRBV7-7 | CASSQLAGGGEQFF | TGTGCTAGCAGCCAACTAGCGGGGGGGGGAGAGCAGTTCTTC
NA | TRBJ1-5 | NA | TRBV6-8 | CASSYSTRDRSVSLNQPQHF | TGTGCCAGCAGTTACTCGACCAGAGACAGATCAGTTTCTCTTAATCAGCCCCAGCATTTT
many | TRBJ2-5 | NA | TRBV20-1 | CSAPPGPQRETQYF | TGCAGTGCGCCACCGGGACCGCAGCGGGAGACCCAGTACTTC
NA | TRBJ2-3 | TRBD2 | TRBV29-1 | CSVEGGLAGGPTDTQYF | TGCAGCGTTGAAGGAGGACTAGCGGGGGGACCCACAGATACGCAGTATTTT
few | TRBJ1-2 | NA | TRBV19 | CASSIQGPNYGYTF | TGTGCCAGTAGTATACAGGGGCCCAACTATGGCTACACCTTC
many | TRBJ2-5 | NA | TRBV20-1 | CSARDVGKETQYF | TGCAGTGCTAGAGACGTAGGGAAAGAGACCCAGTACTTC
few | TRBJ1-6 | NA | TRBV5-1 | CASSLQVVEEPLHF | TGCGCCAGCAGCCTACAGGTAGTAGAGGAACCCCTCCACTTT
NA | TRBJ1-5 | NA | TRBV7-2 | CASSLTTGPQPQHF | TGTGCCAGCAGCCTAACCACAGGGCCACAGCCCCAGCATTTT
NA | TRBJ2-5 | NA | TRBV12-3/TRBV12-4 | CATQGAETQYF | TGTGCCACCCAAGGGGCAGAGACCCAGTACTTC
NA | TRBJ1-2 | NA | TRBV19 | CASSYLNTYGYTF | TGTGCCAGTAGTTACCTCAATACCTATGGCTACACCTTC
few | TRBJ2-2 | NA | TRBV12-3/TRBV12-4 | CASSLNPGSNTGELFF | TGTGCCAGCAGTTTAAATCCGGGCTCGAACACCGGGGAGCTGTTTTTT
NA | TRBJ2-4 | NA | TRBV7-2 | CASSLRRDSTFRGEDIQYF | TGTGCCAGCAGCTTAAGGAGGGACAGTACCTTCCGGGGGGAGGACATTCAGTACTTC
few | TRBJ1-2 | NA | TRBV4-3 | CASSQVGAGSGYTF | TGCGCCAGCAGCCAAGTCGGGGCAGGGTCTGGCTACACCTTC
few | TRBJ1-1 | NA | TRBV30 | CAWSGVFGAFF | TGTGCCTGGAGCGGTGTCTTCGGGGCTTTCTTT
few | TRBJ2-1 | NA | TRBV19 | CASSIAGEYNEQFF | TGTGCCAGTAGTATAGCGGGGGAGTACAATGAGCAGTTCTTC
once | TRBJ1-1 | NA | TRBV14 | CASRQGFKALF | TGTGCCAGCAGACAAGGGTTCAAAGCTTTGTTT
many | TRBJ1-5 | NA | TRBV2 | CASRWQENQPQHF | TGTGCCAGCAGGTGGCAGGAAAATCAGCCCCAGCATTTT
many | TRBJ1-4 | NA | TRBV2 | CASSQREKLFF | TGTGCCAGCAGCCAACGGGAAAAACTGTTTTTT
many | TRBJ1-4 | TRBD1 | TRBV7-2 | CASRAGTGGKLFF | TGTGCCAGCAGGGCGGGGACAGGGGGAAAACTGTTTTTT
many | TRBJ1-6 | NA | TRBV7-2 | CASSFRTDSPLHF | TGTGCCAGCAGCTTCAGGACAGATTCACCCCTCCACTTT
few | TRBJ2-1 | NA | TRBV7-8 | CASSFRFSYNEQFF | TGTGCCAGCAGCTTCAGATTCTCCTACAATGAGCAGTTCTTC
NA | TRBJ2-7 | TRBD1 | TRBV20-1 | CSATPTGVVYEQYF | TGCAGTGCTACCCCGACAGGGGTTGTTTACGAGCAGTACTTC
NA | TRBJ1-5 | TRBD1 | TRBV19 | CASSNLDRGYQPQHF | TGTGCCAGTAGTAATCTGGACAGGGGTTATCAGCCCCAGCATTTT
many | TRBJ1-1 | NA | TRBV20-1 | CSVASGVTEAFF | TGCAGTGTTGCAAGTGGGGTCACTGAAGCTTTCTTT
many | TRBJ2-1 | NA | TRBV20-1 | CSGKGGAYNEQFF | TGCAGTGGGAAGGGCGGCGCCTACAATGAGCAGTTCTTC
many | TRBJ2-7 | TRBD1 | TRBV27 | CASSSDRDLSYEQYF | TGTGCCAGCAGTTCTGACAGGGACCTCTCCTACGAGCAGTACTTC
few | TRBJ1-2 | NA | TRBV12-3/TRBV12-4 | CASGRGVNYGYTF | TGTGCCAGCGGGAGAGGTGTCAACTATGGCTACACCTTC